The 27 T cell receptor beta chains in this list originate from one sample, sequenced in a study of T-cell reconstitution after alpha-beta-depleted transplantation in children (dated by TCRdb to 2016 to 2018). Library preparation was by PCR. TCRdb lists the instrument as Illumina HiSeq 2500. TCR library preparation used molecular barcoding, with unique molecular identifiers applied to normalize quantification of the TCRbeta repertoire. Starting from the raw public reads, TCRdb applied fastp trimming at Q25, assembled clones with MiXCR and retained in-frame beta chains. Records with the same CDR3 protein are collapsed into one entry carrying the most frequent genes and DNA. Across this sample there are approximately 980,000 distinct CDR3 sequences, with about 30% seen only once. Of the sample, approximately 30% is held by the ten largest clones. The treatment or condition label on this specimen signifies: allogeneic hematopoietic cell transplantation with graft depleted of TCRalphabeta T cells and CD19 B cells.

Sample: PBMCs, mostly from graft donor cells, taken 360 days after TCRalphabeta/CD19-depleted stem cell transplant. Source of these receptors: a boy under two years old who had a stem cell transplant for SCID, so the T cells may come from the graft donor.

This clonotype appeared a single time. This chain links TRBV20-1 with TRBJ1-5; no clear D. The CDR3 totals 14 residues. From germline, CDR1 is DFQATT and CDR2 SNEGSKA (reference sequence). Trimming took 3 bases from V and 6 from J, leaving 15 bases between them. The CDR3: CSARPPVPGQPQHF. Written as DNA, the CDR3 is TGCAGTGCTAGGCCTCCAGTACCAGGTCAGCCCCAGCATTTT.

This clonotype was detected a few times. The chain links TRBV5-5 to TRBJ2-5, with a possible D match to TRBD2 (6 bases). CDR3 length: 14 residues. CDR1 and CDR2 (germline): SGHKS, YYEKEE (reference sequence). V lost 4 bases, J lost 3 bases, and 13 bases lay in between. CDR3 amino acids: CASSLDWGEETQYF. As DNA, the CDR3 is TGTGCCAGCAGCCTGGACTGGGGGGAAGAGACCCAGTACTTC.

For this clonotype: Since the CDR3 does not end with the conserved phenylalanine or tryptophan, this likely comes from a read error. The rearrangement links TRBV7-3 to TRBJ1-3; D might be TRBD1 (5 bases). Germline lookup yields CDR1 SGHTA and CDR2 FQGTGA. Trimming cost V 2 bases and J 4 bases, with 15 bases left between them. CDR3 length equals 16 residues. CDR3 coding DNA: TGTGCCAGCAGCTTAGGTCCGCGGGGGTCAGGAAACACCATATATCTT. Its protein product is CASSLGPRGSGNTIYL.

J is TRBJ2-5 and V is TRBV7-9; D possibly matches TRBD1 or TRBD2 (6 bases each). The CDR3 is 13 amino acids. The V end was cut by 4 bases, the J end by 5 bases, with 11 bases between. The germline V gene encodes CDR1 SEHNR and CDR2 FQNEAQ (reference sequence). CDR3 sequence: CASSWGAGETQYF. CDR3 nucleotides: TGTGCCAGCAGCTGGGGGGCCGGGGAGACCCAGTACTTC.

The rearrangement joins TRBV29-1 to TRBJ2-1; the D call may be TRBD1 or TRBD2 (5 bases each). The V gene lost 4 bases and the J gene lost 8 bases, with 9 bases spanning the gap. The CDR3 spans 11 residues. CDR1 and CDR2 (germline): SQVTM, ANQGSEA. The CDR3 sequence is CSVGRGDEQFF. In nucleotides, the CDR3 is TGCAGCGTTGGACGGGGCGATGAGCAGTTCTTC.

In DNA, the CDR3 is TGCAGTGCTAGAGAGGGGGGCGGGAAAGAGACCCAGTACTTC. This sequence encodes CSAREGGGKETQYF. V usage is TRBV20-1 and J usage is TRBJ2-5; possibly TRBD1 or TRBD2 for D (6 bases each). In germline, CDR1 is DFQATT, CDR2 SNEGSKA (reference sequence). The CDR3 runs 14 residues. The germline V and J ends were trimmed by 0 bases and 3 bases, with 11 bases remaining between them.

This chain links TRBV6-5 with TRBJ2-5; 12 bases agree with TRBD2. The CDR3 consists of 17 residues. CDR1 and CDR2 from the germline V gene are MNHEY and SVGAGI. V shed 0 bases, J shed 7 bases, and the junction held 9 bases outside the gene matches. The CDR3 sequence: CASSYSKTSGGRGTQYF. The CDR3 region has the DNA TGTGCCAGCAGTTACTCGAAGACTAGCGGGGGTCGCGGGACCCAGTACTTC.

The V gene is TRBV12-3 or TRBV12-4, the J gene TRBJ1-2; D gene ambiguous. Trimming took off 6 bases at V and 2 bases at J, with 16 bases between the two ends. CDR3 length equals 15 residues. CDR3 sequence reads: CASRSSVLGNYGYTF. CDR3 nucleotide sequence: TGTGCCAGCAGAAGCAGTGTTTTGGGGAACTATGGCTACACCTTC.

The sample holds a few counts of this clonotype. The CDR3 nucleotides read TGTGCCAGCTCACCACAACGGCAGCCCTACGAGCAGTACTTC. Translation gives CASSPQRQPYEQYF. The chain has TRBV18 and TRBJ2-7; D is undetermined. This CDR3 contains 14 residues. CDR1 is KGHSH, CDR2 LQKENI, per germline. V dropped 1 base and J dropped 2 bases, with 9 bases sitting between them. Full variable domain (outside the CDR3, taken from reference TRBV18 and TRBJ2-7): NAGVMQNPRHLVRRRGQEARLRCSPMKGHSHVYWYRQLPEEGLKFMVYLQKENIIDESGMPKERFSAEFPKEGPSILRIQQVVRGDSAAYFCASSPQRQPYEQYFGPGTRLTVT.

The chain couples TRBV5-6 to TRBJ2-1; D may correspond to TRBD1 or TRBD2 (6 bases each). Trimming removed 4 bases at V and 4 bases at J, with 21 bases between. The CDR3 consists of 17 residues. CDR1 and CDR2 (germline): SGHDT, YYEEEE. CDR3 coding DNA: TGTGCCAGCAGCCCCCGGAGGGGGGTATCCGGGTACAATGAGCAGTTCTTC. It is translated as CASSPRRGVSGYNEQFF.

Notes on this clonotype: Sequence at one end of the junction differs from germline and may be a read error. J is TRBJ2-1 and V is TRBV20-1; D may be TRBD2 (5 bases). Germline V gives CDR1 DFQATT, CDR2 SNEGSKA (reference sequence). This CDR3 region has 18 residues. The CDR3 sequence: CCARDLSRTFGNYNEQFF. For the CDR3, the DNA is TGCTGTGCTAGAGATTTATCAAGGACCTTCGGGAATTACAATGAGCAGTTCTTC.

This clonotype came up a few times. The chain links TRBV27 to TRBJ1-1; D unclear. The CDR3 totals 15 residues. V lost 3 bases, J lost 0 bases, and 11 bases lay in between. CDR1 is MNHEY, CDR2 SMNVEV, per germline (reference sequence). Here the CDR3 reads CASSFLGALNTEAFF. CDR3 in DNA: TGTGCCAGCAGTTTCTTGGGTGCTTTGAACACTGAAGCTTTCTTT.

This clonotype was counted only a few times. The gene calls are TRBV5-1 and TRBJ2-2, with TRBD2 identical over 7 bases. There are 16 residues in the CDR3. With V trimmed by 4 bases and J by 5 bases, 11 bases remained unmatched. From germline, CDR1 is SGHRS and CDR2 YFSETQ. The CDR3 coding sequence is TGCGCCAGCAGCCAAGATCCCGGGACTACAACCGGGGAGCTGTTTTTT. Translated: CASSQDPGTTTGELFF.

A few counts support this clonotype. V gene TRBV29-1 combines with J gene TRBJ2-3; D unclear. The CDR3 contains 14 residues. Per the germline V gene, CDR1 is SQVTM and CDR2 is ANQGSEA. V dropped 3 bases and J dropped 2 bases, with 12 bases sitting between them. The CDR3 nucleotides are TGCAGCGTTGATAGCCCGGGCACCACAGATACGCAGTATTTT. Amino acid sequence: CSVDSPGTTDTQYF.

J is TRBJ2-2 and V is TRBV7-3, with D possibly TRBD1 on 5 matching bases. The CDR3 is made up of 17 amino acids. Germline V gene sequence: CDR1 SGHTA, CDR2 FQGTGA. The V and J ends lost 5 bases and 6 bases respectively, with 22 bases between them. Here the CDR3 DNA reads TGTGCCAGCAGCCCCCCTACAGGTCTTGGTCTGGCCGGGGAGCTGTTTTTT. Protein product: CASSPPTGLGLAGELFF.

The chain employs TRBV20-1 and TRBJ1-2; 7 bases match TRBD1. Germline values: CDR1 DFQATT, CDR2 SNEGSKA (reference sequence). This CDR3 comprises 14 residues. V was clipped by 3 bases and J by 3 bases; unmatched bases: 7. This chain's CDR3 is CSARLDRSYYGYTF. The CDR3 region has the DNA TGCAGTGCTAGGCTGGACAGGTCATACTATGGCTACACCTTC.

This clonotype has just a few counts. Written as DNA, the CDR3 is TGTGCCAGCAGTTTAGGGACGGTAACTAGCACAGATACGCAGTATTTT. Encoded protein: CASSLGTVTSTDTQYF. V gene TRBV12-3 or TRBV12-4 combines with J gene TRBJ2-3; D is ambiguous. The ends were cut back, 1 base at V and 0 bases at J, with 11 bases in the middle. The CDR3 length is 16 residues.

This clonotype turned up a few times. This CDR3 is CASQDRGSEKLFF. As DNA, the CDR3 is TGCGCCAGCCAAGACAGGGGGAGTGAAAAACTGTTTTTT. The chain combines TRBV10-2 with TRBJ1-4, with 9 bases aligning to TRBD1. Unmatched junction bases numbered 5, after V lost 8 bases and J lost 7 bases. The CDR3 has 13 amino acids. Germline values: CDR1 WSHSY, CDR2 SAAADI.

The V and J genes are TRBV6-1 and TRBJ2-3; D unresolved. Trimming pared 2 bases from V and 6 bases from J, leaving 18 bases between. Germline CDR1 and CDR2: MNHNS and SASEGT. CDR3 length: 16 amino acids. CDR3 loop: CASSESPYRAGDTQYF. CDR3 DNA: TGTGCCAGCAGTGAATCTCCGTATAGGGCCGGTGATACGCAGTATTTT.

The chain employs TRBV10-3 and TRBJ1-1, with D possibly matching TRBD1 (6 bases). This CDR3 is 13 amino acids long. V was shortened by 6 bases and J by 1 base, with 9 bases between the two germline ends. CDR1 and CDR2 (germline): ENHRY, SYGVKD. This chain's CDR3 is CAIRTGPNTEAFF. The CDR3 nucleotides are TGTGCCATCAGGACAGGCCCGAACACTGAAGCTTTCTTT.

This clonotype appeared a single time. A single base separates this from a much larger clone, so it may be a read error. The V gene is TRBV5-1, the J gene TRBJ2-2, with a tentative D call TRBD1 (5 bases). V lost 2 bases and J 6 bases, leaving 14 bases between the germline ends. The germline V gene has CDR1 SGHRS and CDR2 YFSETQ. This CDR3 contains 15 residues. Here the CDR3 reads CASSLQAHAAGELFF. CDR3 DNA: TGCGCCAGCAGCTTACAGGCACATGCCGCCGGGGAGCTGTTTTTT.

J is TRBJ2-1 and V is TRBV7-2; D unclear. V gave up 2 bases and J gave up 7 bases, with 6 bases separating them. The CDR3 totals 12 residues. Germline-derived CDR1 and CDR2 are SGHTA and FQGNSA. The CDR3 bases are TGTGCCAGCAGCTTAATTTCAAATGAGCAGTTCTTC. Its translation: CASSLISNEQFF.

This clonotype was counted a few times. The CDR3 region has the DNA TGTGCCCCAAGCCTTGGACAGAGCAACTATGGCTACACCTTC. Protein: CAPSLGQSNYGYTF. This chain uses TRBV3-1 with TRBJ1-2, with a tentative D call TRBD1 (6 bases). The V end was cut by 11 bases, the J end by 2 bases, with 18 bases between. The CDR3 consists of 14 residues. Germline values: CDR1 LGHDT, CDR2 YNNKEL (reference sequence).

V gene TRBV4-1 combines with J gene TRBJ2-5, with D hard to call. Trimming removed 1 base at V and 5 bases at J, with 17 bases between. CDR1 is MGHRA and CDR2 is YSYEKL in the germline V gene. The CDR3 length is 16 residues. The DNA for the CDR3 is TGCGCCAGCAGCCAAGGTCCCGCGCGTCTACAGGAGACCCAGTACTTC. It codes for CASSQGPARLQETQYF.

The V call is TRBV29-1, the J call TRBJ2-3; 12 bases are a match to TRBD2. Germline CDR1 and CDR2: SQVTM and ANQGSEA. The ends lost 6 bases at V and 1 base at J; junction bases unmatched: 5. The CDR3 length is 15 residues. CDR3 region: CSVGRTSGGTDTQYF. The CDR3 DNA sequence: TGCAGCGTCGGACGGACTAGCGGGGGCACAGATACGCAGTATTTT.

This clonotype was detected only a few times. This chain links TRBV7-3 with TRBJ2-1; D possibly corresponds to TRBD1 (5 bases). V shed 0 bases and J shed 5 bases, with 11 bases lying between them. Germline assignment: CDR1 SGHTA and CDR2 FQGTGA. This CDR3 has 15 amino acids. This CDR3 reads CASSLTGVGHNEQFF. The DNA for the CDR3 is TGTGCCAGCAGCTTAACAGGGGTAGGGCACAATGAGCAGTTCTTC.

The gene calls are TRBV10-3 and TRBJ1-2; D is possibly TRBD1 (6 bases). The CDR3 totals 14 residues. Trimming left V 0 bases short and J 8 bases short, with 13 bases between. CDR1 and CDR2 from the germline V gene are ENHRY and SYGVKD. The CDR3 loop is CAISESTRGGGYTF. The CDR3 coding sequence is TGTGCCATCAGTGAGTCAACCAGGGGAGGAGGCTACACCTTC.